A single sample gave rise to the 17 T cell receptor beta chains below, sequenced in a study of a mutant IDH1 vaccine in newly diagnosed glioma. These receptors' targets are unknown. Time point indicated: week 23, last vaccination. Each dose of the vaccine consisted of 300 ug of mutant IDH1 20-mer peptide, with topical imiquimod. Produced via immunoSEQ multiplex PCR; TCRdb's table is partial and in-frame only. Here the sample spans tens of thousands of clones, around 90% being singletons. The sample in question was PBMCs, obtained from a glioma patient whose treatment included an IDH1 peptide vaccine. Receptors originate from a man over 45 with glioma.

This chain connects TRBV6-5 to TRBJ1-2; 8 bases fit TRBD1. The CDR3 length is 15 residues. The germline gives CDR1 MNHEY, CDR2 SVGAGI. Losses at the gene ends were 2 bases for V and 4 bases for J; bases not matched to a gene: 6. The CDR3 sequence is CASSYGQGATYGYTF. As DNA, the CDR3 is TGTGCCAGCAGTTACGGGCAGGGGGCGACCTATGGCTACACCTTC.

This clone appeared once. The gene calls are TRBV27 and TRBJ1-1, with unresolved D. Trimming removed 4 bases from V and 6 bases from J, with 24 bases in between. The CDR3 runs 17 residues. The germline gives CDR1 MNHEY, CDR2 SMNVEV (reference sequence). This CDR3 reads CASSSRFRATPSAEAFF. In nucleotides, the CDR3 is TGTGCCAGCAGTTCACGATTTCGAGCGACACCAAGCGCTGAAGCTTTCTTT.

V is TRBV2 and J is TRBJ1-3; no reliable D call. In germline, CDR1 is SNHLY, CDR2 FYNNEI. The CDR3 totals 14 residues. With 3 bases removed from V and 0 bases from J, the gap between germline ends came to 6 bases. CDR3 protein: CASSDRRSGNTIYF. CDR3 in DNA: TGTGCCAGCAGTGACAGACGCTCTGGAAACACCATATATTTT.

V and J are TRBV27 and TRBJ1-1; 11 nucleotides line up with TRBD1. V shed 4 bases, J shed 5 bases, and the junction held 12 bases outside the gene matches. Looked up from germline, CDR1 is MNHEY and CDR2 is SMNVEV (reference sequence). The CDR3 consists of 17 residues. The CDR3: CASSWLPPGQGGTEAFF. The CDR3 coding sequence is TGTGCCAGCAGTTGGCTACCTCCGGGACAGGGGGGAACTGAAGCTTTCTTT.

This chain uses TRBV7-6 with TRBJ2-7, with D possibly called TRBD1 or TRBD2 (5 bases each). Germline V gene data show CDR1 as SGHVS and CDR2 as FNYEAQ. The V gene lost 8 bases and the J gene lost 3 bases, with 14 bases spanning the gap. The CDR3 totals 13 residues. The CDR3 DNA follows: TGTGCCAGCGCATCCCGGGACGGCTACGAGCAGTACTTC. Protein: CASASRDGYEQYF.

The gene calls are TRBV15 and TRBJ2-1; D gene ambiguous. The germline V gene encodes CDR1 LNHNV and CDR2 YYDKDF (reference sequence). CDR3 length: 15 residues. The germline V and J ends were trimmed by 0 bases and 4 bases, with 10 bases remaining between them. The CDR3 is CATSRDQAGYNEQFF. In DNA, the CDR3 is TGTGCCACCAGCAGAGATCAGGCCGGATACAATGAGCAGTTCTTC.

The chain uses TRBV13 and TRBJ1-2; D remains ambiguous. The CDR3 is 15 residues long. The V end was cut by 1 base, the J end by 3 bases, with 12 bases between. Germline V CDR1 and CDR2: PRHDT, FYEKMQ (reference sequence). The DNA of the CDR3 is TGTGCCAGCAGCTTAGCGGTGGGAACCTACTATGGCTACACCTTC. The encoded protein is CASSLAVGTYYGYTF.

The V call is TRBV2, the J call TRBJ2-5; no clear D. The V gene's germline CDR1 is SNHLY and CDR2 FYNNEI. V was trimmed by 6 bases and J by 2 bases, leaving 7 bases between them. This CDR3 spans 12 amino acids. In nucleotides, the CDR3 is TGTGCCAGCAGGAGACAACAAGAGACCCAGTACTTC. It translates to CASRRQQETQYF.

The chain combines TRBV30 with TRBJ1-2; a possible D gene is TRBD1 (5 bases). CDR1 is GTSNPN, CDR2 SVGIG, per germline (reference sequence). The germline V and J ends were trimmed by 3 bases and 4 bases, with 15 bases remaining between them. The CDR3 sequence is 14 residues long. DNA for the CDR3: TGTGCCTGGAGAGACAGCCTCGAGGTCTATGGCTACACCTTC. It codes for CAWRDSLEVYGYTF.

The rearrangement uses TRBV30 and TRBJ1-2, with D uncertain. The CDR3 loop spans 13 amino acids. Per the germline V gene, CDR1 is GTSNPN and CDR2 is SVGIG (reference sequence). V lost 2 bases and J lost 4, with 11 bases in between. The CDR3 bases are TGTGCCTGGAGTCCACAGCCCTCCTATGGCTACACCTTC. Its protein is CAWSPQPSYGYTF.

This clone occurred once. V and J are TRBV10-1 and TRBJ2-7; TRBD1 is a possible D gene (5 bases). Germline values: CDR1 WNHNN, CDR2 SYGVQD (reference sequence). The CDR3 is made up of 13 amino acids. V was clipped by 8 bases and J by 2 bases, with 13 bases between them. CDR3 DNA sequence: TGCGCCAGCTCCCCAGGGAAGGCCTACGAGCAGTACTTC. Its translation is CASSPGKAYEQYF.

J is TRBJ1-4 and V is TRBV28; possibly TRBD1 for D (5 bases). Trimming took 6 bases from V and 8 from J, leaving 7 bases between them. The CDR3 is made up of 11 amino acids. Germline CDR1 and CDR2: MDHEN and SYDVKM. The CDR3 sequence: CASRAGEKLFF. The CDR3 DNA is TGTGCCAGCAGGGCAGGGGAAAAACTGTTTTTT.

This clone was seen only a few times. The chain combines TRBV27 with TRBJ1-6; D not resolved. Looked up from germline, CDR1 is MNHEY and CDR2 is SMNVEV (reference sequence). This CDR3 has 12 residues. The V end lost 2 bases, the J end lost 10 bases, and 6 bases lay between the germline ends. CDR3 sequence reads: CASSLMGSPLHF. The CDR3 DNA follows: TGTGCCAGCAGTTTAATGGGATCACCCCTCCACTTT.

The CDR3 reads CASSSGTGNYEQYF. The DNA of the CDR3 is TGTGCCAGTAGTTCTGGGACAGGCAACTACGAGCAGTACTTC. This chain joins TRBV19 and TRBJ2-7; 8 positions match TRBD1. The CDR3 consists of 14 residues. V was pared by 5 bases and J by 3 bases, with 6 bases of the junction left unmatched. Germline V gives CDR1 LNHDA, CDR2 SQIVND (reference sequence).

This chain joins TRBV6-5 and TRBJ2-1, with 14 bases aligning to TRBD2. The CDR3 runs 15 residues. Looked up from germline, CDR1 is MNHEY and CDR2 is SVGAGI. The trim removed 6 bases at V and 7 bases at J, leaving 5 bases unmatched. The CDR3 coding sequence is TGTGCCAGCAGCCCCGGGACTAGCGGGAGTAATGAGCAGTTCTTC. It yields the protein CASSPGTSGSNEQFF.

CDR3 nucleotide sequence: TGTGCCAGCAGCCCCGGGACAGGGGGCGCCGGAGAGACCCAGTACTTC. Protein sequence: CASSPGTGGAGETQYF. The chain combines TRBV5-5 with TRBJ2-5; TRBD1 matches 12 bases. Unmatched junction bases numbered 8, after V lost 4 bases and J lost 4 bases. From germline, CDR1 is SGHKS and CDR2 YYEKEE (reference sequence). The CDR3 is 16 residues long. The full variable domain, its missing parts supplied by reference TRBV5-5 and TRBJ2-5, is DAGVTQSPTHLIKTRGQQVTLRCSPISGHKSVSWYQQVLGQGPQFIFQYYEKEERGRGNFPDRFSARQFPNYSSELNVNALLLGDSALYLCASSPGTGGAGETQYFGPGTRLLVL.

V usage is TRBV7-9 and J usage is TRBJ1-4, with D possibly matching TRBD1 (5 bases). Trimming removed 5 bases at V and 4 bases at J, with 14 bases between. CDR3 length: 15 amino acids. Germline V lookup: CDR1 SEHNR, CDR2 FQNEAQ (reference sequence). The CDR3 is CASSLPRGVNEKLFF. The CDR3, as DNA: TGTGCCAGCAGCCTCCCCAGAGGGGTTAATGAAAAACTGTTTTTT.